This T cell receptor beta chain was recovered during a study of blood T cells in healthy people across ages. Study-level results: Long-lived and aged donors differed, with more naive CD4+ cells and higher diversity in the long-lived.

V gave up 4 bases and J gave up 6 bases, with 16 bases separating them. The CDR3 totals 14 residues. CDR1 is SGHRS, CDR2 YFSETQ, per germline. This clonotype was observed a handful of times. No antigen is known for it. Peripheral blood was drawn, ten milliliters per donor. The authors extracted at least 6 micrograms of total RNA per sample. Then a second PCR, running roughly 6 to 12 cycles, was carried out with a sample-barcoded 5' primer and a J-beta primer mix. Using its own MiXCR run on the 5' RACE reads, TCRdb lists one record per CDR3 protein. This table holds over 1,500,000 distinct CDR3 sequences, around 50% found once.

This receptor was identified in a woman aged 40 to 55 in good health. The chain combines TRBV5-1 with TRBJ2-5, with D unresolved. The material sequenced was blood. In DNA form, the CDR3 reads TGCGCCAGCAGCCCTGGCCGACTCCCCCAGACCCAGTACTTC. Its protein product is CASSPGRLPQTQYF.